A single sample is the source of the 19 T cell receptor beta chains below, sequenced in a study of blood T cell repertoires in COVID-19. Here immunoSEQ multiplex PCR was the method, and the copy in TCRdb shows in-frame clones only, minus some. The top ten hold 2.5% to 3% of the sample, which has over 70,000 clones, approximately 90% seen once. The source material was peripheral blood. The source of these receptors is a man over 45 with COVID-19, enrolled during active disease.

This sequence joins TRBV19 and TRBJ1-4; D might be TRBD1 (6 bases). From germline, CDR1 is LNHDA and CDR2 SQIVND (reference sequence). The germline V and J ends were trimmed by 4 bases and 5 bases, with 8 bases remaining between them. This CDR3 has 13 amino acids. CDR3 nucleotide sequence: TGTGCCAGTAGTAACAGGGAAAATGAAAAACTGTTTTTT. This translates into CASSNRENEKLFF.

The CDR3 reads CASRSIDRRYGYTF. The DNA of the CDR3 is TGTGCCAGCAGAAGTATCGACAGGAGATATGGCTACACCTTC. The rearrangement links TRBV6-5 to TRBJ1-2; D possibly corresponds to TRBD1 (6 bases). Germline V gives CDR1 MNHEY, CDR2 SVGAGI. The V end lost 6 bases, the J end lost 5 bases, and 16 bases lay between the germline ends. CDR3 length: 14 residues.

The chain combines TRBV20-1 with TRBJ2-3; the D is unclear. The CDR3 runs to 14 residues. Germline-derived CDR1 and CDR2 are DFQATT and SNEGSKA (reference sequence). V lost 3 bases, J lost 0 bases, and 10 bases lay in between. The CDR3 DNA reads as TGCAGTGCTAGTCCCCTAGTGAGCACAGATACGCAGTATTTT. Translated: CSASPLVSTDTQYF.

The chain recombines TRBV28 with TRBJ1-2; D remains unclear. The V gene lost 7 bases and the J gene lost 4 bases, with 10 bases spanning the gap. Per the germline V gene, CDR1 is MDHEN and CDR2 is SYDVKM. This CDR3 is built from 12 residues. CDR3 nucleotides: TGTGCCAGCAAGGAGATGGGCTATGGCTACACCTTC. It codes for CASKEMGYGYTF.

V usage is TRBV3-1 (or the pseudogene TRBV3-2) and J usage is TRBJ2-7, with D perhaps matching TRBD2 (6 bases). V was clipped by 2 bases and J by 3 bases, with 14 bases between them. Germline CDR1 LGHDT, CDR2 YNNKEL (reference sequence). CDR3 length: 15 residues. CDR3 sequence reads: CASSQKRAKNYEQYF. The DNA of the CDR3 is TGTGCCAGCAGCCAAAAGCGGGCCAAAAACTACGAGCAGTACTTC.

The chain employs TRBV7-8 and TRBJ2-3; tentatively, D is TRBD1 (6 bases). V lost 1 base and J 2 bases, leaving 13 bases between the germline ends. Germline CDR1 and CDR2: SGHVS and FQNEAQ. This CDR3 is built from 16 residues. In nucleotides, the CDR3 is TGTGCCAGCAGCTTAGTGGCGAGGGGGAACACAGATACGCAGTATTTT. Translated: CASSLVARGNTDTQYF.

This chain links TRBV7-2 with TRBJ2-6; 7 bases map to TRBD1. The CDR3 is 17 residues long. Germline CDR1 and CDR2: SGHTA and FQGNSA. The ends lost 5 bases at V and 0 bases at J; junction bases unmatched: 7. The CDR3 region is CASSITGANSGANVLTF. The CDR3 DNA sequence: TGTGCCAGCAGCATAACAGGGGCTAACTCTGGGGCCAACGTCCTGACTTTC.

The chain is built from TRBV5-6 and TRBJ2-1, with 9 bases aligning to TRBD2. The CDR3 length is 16 residues. CDR1 and CDR2 from the germline V gene are SGHDT and YYEEEE. V was clipped by 4 bases and J by 2 bases; unmatched bases: 7. As DNA, the CDR3 is TGTGCCAGCAGCCCTCTCGCGGGAGGGACCTACAATGAGCAGTTCTTC. It yields the protein CASSPLAGGTYNEQFF.

V usage is TRBV11-2 and J usage is TRBJ2-7; the D gene is possibly TRBD2 (5 bases). Germline assignment: CDR1 SGHAT and CDR2 FQNNGV. The length of the CDR3 is 16 residues. V was clipped by 8 bases and J by 4 bases, with 24 bases between them. This chain's CDR3 is CASAGVFRRQAYEQYF. DNA of the CDR3: TGTGCCAGCGCCGGAGTATTCCGGAGGCAGGCTTACGAGCAGTACTTC.

In DNA form, the CDR3 reads TGTGCCAGCAGCCAAGCCGGGGTCCAAGAGACCCAGTACTTC. Translating it yields CASSQAGVQETQYF. The J gene is TRBJ2-5, the V gene TRBV3-1 (or the pseudogene TRBV3-2), with D perhaps TRBD2 (5 bases). This CDR3 is built from 14 residues. Between the trimmed V and J ends, which lost 1 base and 1 base, there was a span of 7 bases. CDR1 LGHDT and CDR2 YNNKEL come from the germline V gene (reference sequence).

The chain is built from TRBV5-1 and TRBJ2-7; 9 bases fit TRBD1. The CDR3 has 15 residues. The J segment lost 3 bases and the V segment lost 4 bases, leaving 8 bases of the junction unmatched. Per the germline V gene, CDR1 is SGHRS and CDR2 is YFSETQ. This CDR3 reads CASSPGTGLVYEQYV. The CDR3 DNA reads as TGCGCCAGCAGCCCCGGGACAGGGCTTGTCTACGAGCAGTACGTC.

The chain has TRBV7-2 and TRBJ2-1; 8 bases map to TRBD2. Losses at the gene ends were 5 bases for V and 4 bases for J; bases not matched to a gene: 7. The CDR3 consists of 15 residues. CDR1 SGHTA and CDR2 FQGNSA come from the germline V gene. The CDR3 DNA sequence: TGTGCCAGCAGCACACTAGCGGATAAGTACAATGAGCAGTTCTTC. This codes for CASSTLADKYNEQFF.

This rearrangement joins TRBV6-2 or TRBV6-3 to TRBJ1-1; 9 nucleotides line up with TRBD1. The CDR3 extends over 16 amino acids. Germline V gene data show CDR1 as MNHEY and CDR2 as SVGEGT. V trimming: 5 bases; J trimming: 2 bases; junction bases outside the gene matches: 9. The CDR3: CASSTSRTGGNTEAFF. Written as DNA, the CDR3 is TGTGCCAGCAGTACCTCTCGTACAGGGGGCAACACTGAAGCTTTCTTT.

The chain joins TRBV21-1 to TRBJ2-1; the DNA was not used to check the table's D call, TRBD1. TRBV21-1 is flagged as a pseudogene. This CDR3 contains 14 residues. CDR3 nucleotides: TGTGCCAGCAGCTTCCGACAGGGGAAGGATGAGCAGTTCTTC. It translates to CASSFRQGKDEQFF.

The rearrangement links TRBV5-1 to TRBJ2-5; D unclear. Germline V gene lookup returns CDR1 SGHRS and CDR2 YFSETQ. Trimming shortened V by 5 bases and J by 0 bases, and 20 bases separated the two germline ends. The CDR3 loop spans 17 amino acids. CDR3 loop: CASRILPILAYQETQYF. CDR3 nucleotides: TGCGCCAGCAGGATCCTCCCCATTCTTGCGTACCAAGAGACCCAGTACTTC.

As concerns this clone: Other DNA variants within this sample encode the same CDR3. The chain employs TRBV12-3 or TRBV12-4 and TRBJ1-3, with a tentative D call TRBD1 (5 bases). The germline V and J ends were trimmed by 6 bases and 0 bases, with 6 bases remaining between them. CDR3 length equals 13 residues. The CDR3 DNA reads TGTGCCAGCAGGGGGGGCTCTGGAAACACCATATATTTT. As protein: CASRGGSGNTIYF.

The rearrangement links TRBV11-2 to TRBJ2-7; TRBD1 matches 7 bases. From germline, CDR1 is SGHAT and CDR2 FQNNGV. The CDR3 has 13 amino acids. V dropped 3 bases and J dropped 2; count of bases not matched to a gene: 1. This CDR3 is CASSFDRAYEQYV. The CDR3 DNA sequence: TGTGCCAGCAGCTTCGACAGGGCCTACGAGCAGTACGTC.

The chain combines TRBV16 with TRBJ2-1, with TRBD2 identical over 13 bases. Germline lookup yields CDR1 KGHSY and CDR2 FQNENV. V trimming: 4 bases; J trimming: 8 bases; junction bases outside the gene matches: 8. This CDR3 contains 16 residues. This CDR3 reads CASSPAGTSGNYEQFF. The CDR3, as DNA: TGTGCCAGCAGCCCGGCCGGGACTAGCGGGAATTATGAGCAGTTCTTC.

This chain joins TRBV6-5 and TRBJ2-7, with TRBD1 matching 7 bases. V trimming: 0 bases; J trimming: 1 base; junction bases outside the gene matches: 6. CDR1 is MNHEY, CDR2 SVGAGI, per germline. This CDR3 spans 16 amino acids. CDR3 residues: CASSYSGQAGSYEQYF. The CDR3 DNA sequence: TGTGCCAGCAGTTACTCAGGACAGGCCGGATCCTACGAGCAGTACTTC.